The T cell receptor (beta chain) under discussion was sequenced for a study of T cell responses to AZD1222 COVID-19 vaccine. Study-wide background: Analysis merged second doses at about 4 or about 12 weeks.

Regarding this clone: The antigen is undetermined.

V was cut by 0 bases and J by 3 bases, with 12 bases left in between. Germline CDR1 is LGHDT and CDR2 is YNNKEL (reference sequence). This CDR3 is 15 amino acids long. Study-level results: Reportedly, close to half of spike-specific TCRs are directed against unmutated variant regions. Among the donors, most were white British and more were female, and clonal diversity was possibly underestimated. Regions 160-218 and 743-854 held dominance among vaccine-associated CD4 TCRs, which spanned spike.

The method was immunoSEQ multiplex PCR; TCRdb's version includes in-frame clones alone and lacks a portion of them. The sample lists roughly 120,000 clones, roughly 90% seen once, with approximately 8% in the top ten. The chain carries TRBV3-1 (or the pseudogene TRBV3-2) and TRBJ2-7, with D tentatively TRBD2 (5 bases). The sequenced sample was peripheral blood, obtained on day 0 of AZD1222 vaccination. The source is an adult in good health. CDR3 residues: CASSQDPPADYEQYF. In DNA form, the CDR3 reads TGTGCCAGCAGCCAAGATCCCCCAGCGGACTACGAGCAGTACTTC.